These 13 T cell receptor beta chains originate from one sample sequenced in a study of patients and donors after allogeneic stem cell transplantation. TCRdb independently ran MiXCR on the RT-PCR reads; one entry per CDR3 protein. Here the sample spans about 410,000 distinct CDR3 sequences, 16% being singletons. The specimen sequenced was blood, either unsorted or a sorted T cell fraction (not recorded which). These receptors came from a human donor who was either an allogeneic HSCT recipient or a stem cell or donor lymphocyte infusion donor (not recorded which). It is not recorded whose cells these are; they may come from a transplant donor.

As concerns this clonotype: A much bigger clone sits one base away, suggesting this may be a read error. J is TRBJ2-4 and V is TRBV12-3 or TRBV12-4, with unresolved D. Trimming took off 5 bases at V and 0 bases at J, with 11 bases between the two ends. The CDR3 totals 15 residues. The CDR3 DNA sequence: TGTGCCAGCAGTCATTCATCATTAGCCAAAAACATTCAGTACTTC. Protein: CASSHSSLAKNIQYF.

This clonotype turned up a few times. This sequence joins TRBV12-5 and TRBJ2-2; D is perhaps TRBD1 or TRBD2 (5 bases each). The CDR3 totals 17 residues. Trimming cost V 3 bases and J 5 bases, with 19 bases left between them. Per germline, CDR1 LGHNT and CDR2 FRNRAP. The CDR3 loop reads CASGLIQGWRSTGELFF. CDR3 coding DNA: TGTGCTAGTGGTTTAATCCAGGGATGGAGGTCTACCGGGGAGCTGTTTTTT. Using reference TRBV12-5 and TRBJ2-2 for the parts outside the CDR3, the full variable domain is DARVTQTPRHKVTEMGQEVTMRCQPILGHNTVFWYRQTMMQGLELLAYFRNRAPLDDSGMPKDRFSAEMPDATLATLKIQPSEPRDSAVYFCASGLIQGWRSTGELFFGEGSRLTVL.

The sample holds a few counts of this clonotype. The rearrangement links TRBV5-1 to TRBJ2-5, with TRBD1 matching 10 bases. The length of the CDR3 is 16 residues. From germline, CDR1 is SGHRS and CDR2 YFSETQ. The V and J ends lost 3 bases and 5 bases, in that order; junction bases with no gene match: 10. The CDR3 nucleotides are TGCGCCAGCAGCTCAGACAGGGGGCCCGGGGGGGAGACCCAGTACTTC. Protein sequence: CASSSDRGPGGETQYF. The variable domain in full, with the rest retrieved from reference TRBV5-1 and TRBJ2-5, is KAGVTQTPRYLIKTRGQQVTLSCSPISGHRSVSWYQQTPGQGLQFLFEYFSETQRNKGNFPGRFSGRQFSNSRSEMNVSTLELGDSALYLCASSSDRGPGGETQYFGPGTRLLVL.

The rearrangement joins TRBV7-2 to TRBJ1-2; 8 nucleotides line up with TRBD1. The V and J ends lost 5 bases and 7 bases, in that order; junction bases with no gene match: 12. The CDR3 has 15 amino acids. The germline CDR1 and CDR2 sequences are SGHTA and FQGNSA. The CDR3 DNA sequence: TGTGCCAGCAGCGAAGGGACAGGAACCAAACGTGGCTACACCTTC. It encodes CASSEGTGTKRGYTF. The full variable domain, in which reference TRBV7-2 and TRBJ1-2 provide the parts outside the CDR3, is GAGVSQSPSNKVTEKGKDVELRCDPISGHTALYWYRQSLGQGLEFLIYFQGNSAPDKSGLPSDRFSAERTGGSVSTLTIQRTQQEDSAVYLCASSEGTGTKRGYTFGSGTRLTVV.

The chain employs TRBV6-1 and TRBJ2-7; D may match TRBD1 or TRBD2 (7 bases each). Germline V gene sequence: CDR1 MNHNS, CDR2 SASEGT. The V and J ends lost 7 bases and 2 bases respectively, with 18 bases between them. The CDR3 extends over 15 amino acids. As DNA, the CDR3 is TGTGCCAGCAAAAGGGGGCGGGGGACTCCCTACGAGCAGTACTTC. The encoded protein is CASKRGRGTPYEQYF.

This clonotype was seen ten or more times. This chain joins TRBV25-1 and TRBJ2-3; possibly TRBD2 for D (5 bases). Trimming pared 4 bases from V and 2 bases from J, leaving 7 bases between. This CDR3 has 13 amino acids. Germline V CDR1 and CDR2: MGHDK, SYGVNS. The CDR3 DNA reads TGTGCCAGCAGTGCCGGGGTCACAGATACGCAGTATTTT. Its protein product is CASSAGVTDTQYF.

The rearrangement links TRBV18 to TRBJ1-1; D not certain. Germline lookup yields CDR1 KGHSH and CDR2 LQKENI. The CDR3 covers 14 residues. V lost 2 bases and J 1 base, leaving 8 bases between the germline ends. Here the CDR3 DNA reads TGTGCCAGCTCACCAGGGTGGGGGAACACTGAAGCTTTCTTT. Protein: CASSPGWGNTEAFF.

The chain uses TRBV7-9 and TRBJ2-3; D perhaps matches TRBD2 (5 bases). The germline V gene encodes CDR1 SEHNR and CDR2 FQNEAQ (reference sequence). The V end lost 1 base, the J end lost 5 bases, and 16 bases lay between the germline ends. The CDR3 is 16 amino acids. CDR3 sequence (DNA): TGTGCCAGCAGCTTAGTTAAGAGGGTCGATCGAGATACGCAGTATTTT. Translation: CASSLVKRVDRDTQYF.

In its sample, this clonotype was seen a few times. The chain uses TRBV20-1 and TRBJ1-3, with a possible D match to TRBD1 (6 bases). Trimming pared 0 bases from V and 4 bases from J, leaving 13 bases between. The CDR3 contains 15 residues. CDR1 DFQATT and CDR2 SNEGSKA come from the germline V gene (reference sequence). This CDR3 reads CSARDQGTAGNTIYF. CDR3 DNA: TGCAGTGCTAGAGATCAGGGGACCGCAGGAAACACCATATATTTT.

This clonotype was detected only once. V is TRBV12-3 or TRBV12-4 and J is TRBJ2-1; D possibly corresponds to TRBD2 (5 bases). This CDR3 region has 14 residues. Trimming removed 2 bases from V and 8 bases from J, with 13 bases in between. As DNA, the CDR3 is TGTGCCAGCAGTTTAACTAGGAGGACCTATGAGCAGTTCTTC. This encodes CASSLTRRTYEQFF.

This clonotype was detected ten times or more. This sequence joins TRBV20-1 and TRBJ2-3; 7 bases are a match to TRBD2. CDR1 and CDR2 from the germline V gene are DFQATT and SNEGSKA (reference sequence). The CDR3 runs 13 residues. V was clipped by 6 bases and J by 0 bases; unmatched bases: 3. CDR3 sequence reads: CSASGGSTDTQYF. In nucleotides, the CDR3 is TGCAGTGCCTCGGGGGGAAGCACAGATACGCAGTATTTT.

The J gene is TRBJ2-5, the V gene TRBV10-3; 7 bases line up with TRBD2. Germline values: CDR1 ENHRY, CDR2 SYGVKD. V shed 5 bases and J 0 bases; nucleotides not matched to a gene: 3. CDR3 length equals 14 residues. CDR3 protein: CAISSLAYQETQYF. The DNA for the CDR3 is TGTGCCATCAGTTCACTAGCGTACCAAGAGACCCAGTACTTC.

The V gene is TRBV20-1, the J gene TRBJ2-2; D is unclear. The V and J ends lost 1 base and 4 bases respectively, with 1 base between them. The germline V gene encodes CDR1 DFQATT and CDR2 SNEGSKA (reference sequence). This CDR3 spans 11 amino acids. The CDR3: CSARVTGELFF. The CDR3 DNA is TGCAGTGCTAGAGTCACCGGGGAGCTGTTTTTT.